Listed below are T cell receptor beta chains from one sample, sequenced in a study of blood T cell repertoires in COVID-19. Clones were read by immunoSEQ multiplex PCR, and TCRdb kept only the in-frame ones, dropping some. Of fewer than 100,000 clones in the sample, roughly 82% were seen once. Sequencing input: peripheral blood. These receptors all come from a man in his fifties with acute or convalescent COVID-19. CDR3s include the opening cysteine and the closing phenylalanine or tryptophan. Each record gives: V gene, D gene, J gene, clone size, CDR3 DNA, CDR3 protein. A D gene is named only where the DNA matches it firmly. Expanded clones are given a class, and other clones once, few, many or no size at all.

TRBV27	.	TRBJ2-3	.	TGTGCCAGCAGTTTATCGCTAAGACAGGATCTCGGCACAGATACGCAGTATTTT	CASSLSLRQDLGTDTQYF
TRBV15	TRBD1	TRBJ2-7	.	TGTGCCACCAGCAGAGGACAGGGGGCAAGGGAGCAGTACTTC	CATSRGQGAREQYF
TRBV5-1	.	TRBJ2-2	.	TGCGCCAGCACTCGGGAGGGACAGGGGAACACCGGGGAGCTGTTTTTT	CASTREGQGNTGELFF
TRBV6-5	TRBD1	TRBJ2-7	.	TGTGCCAGCAGGTCCGGGACAGGAGCCTGGGAGCAGTACTTC	CASRSGTGAWEQYF
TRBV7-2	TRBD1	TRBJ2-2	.	TGTGCCAGCGCCAACCGACAGGGGACCGGGGAGCTGTTTTTT	CASANRQGTGELFF
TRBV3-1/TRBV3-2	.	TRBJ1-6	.	TGTGCCAGCAGCCAAGATCAAATCCTAAAGAGCAATTCACCCCTCCACTTT	CASSQDQILKSNSPLHF
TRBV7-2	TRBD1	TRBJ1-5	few	TGTGCCAGCAGCTCACCGGGACAGTACAATCAGCCCCAGCATTTT	CASSSPGQYNQPQHF
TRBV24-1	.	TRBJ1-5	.	TGTGCCACCAGCGGAGGTAGCAATCAGCCCCAGCATTTT	CATSGGSNQPQHF
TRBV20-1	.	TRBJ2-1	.	TGCAGTGCTCGCTTAGCCAATGAGCAGTTCTTC	CSARLANEQFF
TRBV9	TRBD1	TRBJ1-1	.	TGTGCCAGCAGCGAGAATACAGGGGGTGACACTGAAGCTTTCTTT	CASSENTGGDTEAFF
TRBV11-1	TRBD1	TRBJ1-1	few	TGTGCCAGCAGCCTCGACCGGACAGGGGCCAGGGAAGCTTTCTTT	CASSLDRTGAREAFF
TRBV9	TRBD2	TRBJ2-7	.	TGTGCCAGCAGCGCCTCTAGCGGGGGGCAGGGGCAGTACTTC	CASSASSGGQGQYF
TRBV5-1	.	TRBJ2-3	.	TGCGCCAGCAGCTTGGCGACCCGGGGTGATACGCAGTATTTT	CASSLATRGDTQYF
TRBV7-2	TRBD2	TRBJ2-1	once	TGTGCCAGCAGCTCTTTAGCGGGAGGGCCTGAGTTCTTC	CASSSLAGGPEFF
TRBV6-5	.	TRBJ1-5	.	TGTGCCACCGCCCGAGGGTCCAATCAGCCCCAGCATTTT	CATARGSNQPQHF
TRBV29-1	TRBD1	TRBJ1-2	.	TGCAGCGTCTCTGGACAGGCTCTGGGCTACACCTTC	CSVSGQALGYTF
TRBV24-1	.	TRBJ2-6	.	TGTGCCACCAGTCCCGCGGGGTCCGGGGCCAACGTCCTGACTTTC	CATSPAGSGANVLTF
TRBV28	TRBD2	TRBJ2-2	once	TGTGCCAGCAGCTCGACTAGCGCTGGCACCGGGGAGCTGTTTTTT	CASSSTSAGTGELFF
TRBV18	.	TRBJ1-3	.	TGTGCCAGCTCACTAGACAGACCGGTATCAGGAAACACCATATATTTT	CASSLDRPVSGNTIYF
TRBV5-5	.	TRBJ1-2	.	TGTGCCAGCAGAATTGGCGGGGTAACACATAACTATGGCTACACCTTC	CASRIGGVTHNYGYTF
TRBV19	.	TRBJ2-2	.	TGTGCCAGTAACTCAAACCGGGGGGCCCGGGGCACCGGGGAGCTGTTTTTT	CASNSNRGARGTGELFF
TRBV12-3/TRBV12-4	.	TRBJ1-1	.	TGTGCCAGCAGTTTTCCTCCCACTGAAGCTTTCTTT	CASSFPPTEAFF